The clone carrying this T cell receptor (beta chain) was detected a few times. No antigen is known for it. These data originate in a study of molecular identifiers for immune sequencing clone quantification. Background on the study: Naive CD8 cell RNA, from around 20,000 or 100,000 cells, was split five ways in replicates, with four sequenced.

This CDR3 spans 15 amino acids. Trimming pared 1 base from V and 2 bases from J, leaving 11 bases between. Germline values: CDR1 SGHAT, CDR2 FQNNGV. Previously published methods and listed TCR primers were used for the bulk TCR libraries. TCRdb reprocessed the PCR reads via MiXCR and lists one record per CDR3 protein. The table includes around 460,000 distinct CDR3 sequences, less than 30% detected once. Points from the study as a whole: Clones above 20 RNA copies contained over 99% of effector molecules and under 1% of naive molecules.

The chain recombines TRBV11-2 with TRBJ2-5; D unresolved. What was sequenced was naive CD8+ T cells from blood, with Jurkat cell RNA spiked in. Subset defined: FACS-sorted CD8+CD4-CCR7+CD45RA+ naive T cells. This TCR derives from a human donor in good health. Some libraries in this study had Jurkat cell RNA spiked in. The CDR3 region is CASSLGFAYQETQYF. CDR3 nucleotides: TGTGCCAGCAGCTTAGGCTTCGCCTATCAAGAGACCCAGTACTTC. Looking up the rest from reference TRBV11-2 and TRBJ2-5 gives the full variable domain: EAGVAQSPRYKIIEKRQSVAFWCNPISGHATLYWYQQILGQGPKLLIQFQNNGVVDDSQLPKDRFSAERLKGVDSTLKIQPAKLEDSAVYLCASSLGFAYQETQYFGPGTRLLVL.